This T cell receptor (beta chain) was identified during a study of blood T cell repertoires in COVID-19. Study-wide context: Samples taken during acute and convalescent COVID-19 were collected in the United States, Italy and Spain. From T cells, B-cell-depleted T cells, or PBMCs came the material, which was cDNA or gDNA.

Original methodology: Quantification of nucleated cells was approximated via reference gene primer amplification. Sequenced by immunoSEQ multiplex PCR; TCRdb stores in-frame clones only, minus some. V and J calls plus clone size are reproduced from that table; the DNA served to infer D and trimming. The sample shows 250,000 to 350,000 clones, 70% to 90% of them seen only once. Seattle patients were enrolled while actively infected and followed longitudinally. Sequenced material: peripheral blood. The TCR comes from a woman aged 70-85 years with COVID-19, enrolled during active disease.

The CDR3 loop is CAWDGPNLPRGNQPQHF. In DNA form, the CDR3 reads TGTGCCTGGGACGGACCTAATCTCCCGAGAGGGAATCAGCCCCAGCATTTT. This sequence joins TRBV30 and TRBJ1-5; D is unresolved. The V end lost 5 bases, the J end lost 4 bases, and 24 bases lay between the germline ends. There are 17 residues in the CDR3. The V gene's germline CDR1 is GTSNPN and CDR2 SVGIG (reference sequence).